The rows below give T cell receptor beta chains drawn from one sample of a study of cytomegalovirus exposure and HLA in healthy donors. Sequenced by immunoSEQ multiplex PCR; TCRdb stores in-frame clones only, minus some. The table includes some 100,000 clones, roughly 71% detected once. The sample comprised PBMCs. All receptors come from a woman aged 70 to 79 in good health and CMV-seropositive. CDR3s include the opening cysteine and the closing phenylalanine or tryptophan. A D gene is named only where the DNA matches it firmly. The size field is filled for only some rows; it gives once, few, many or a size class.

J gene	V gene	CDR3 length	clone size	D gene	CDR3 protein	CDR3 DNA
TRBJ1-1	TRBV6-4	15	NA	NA	CASSVDLQGNTEAFF	TGTGCCAGCAGTGTAGATCTACAGGGGAACACTGAAGCTTTCTTT
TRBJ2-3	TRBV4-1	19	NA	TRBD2	CASSQVGRRSGGRTDTQYF	TGCGCCAGCAGCCAAGTGGGAAGGAGGAGCGGGGGGCGCACAGATACGCAGTATTTT
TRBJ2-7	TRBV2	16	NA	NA	CASSDPGAPKPYEQYF	TGTGCCAGCAGTGACCCTGGGGCCCCAAAGCCCTACGAGCAGTACTTC
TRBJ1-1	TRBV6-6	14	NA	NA	CASSYVSTNTEAFF	TGTGCCAGCAGTTACGTTAGCACAAACACTGAAGCTTTCTTT
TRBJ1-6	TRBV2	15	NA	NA	CASIIRQGGLQFGHF	TGTGCCAGCATCATCAGACAAGGAGGGCTTCAATTTGGCCACTTT
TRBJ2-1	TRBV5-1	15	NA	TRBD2	CASSGGLAEYNEQFF	TGCGCCAGCAGCGGGGGACTAGCGGAATACAATGAGCAGTTCTTC
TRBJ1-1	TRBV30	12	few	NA	CAWRSWNTEAFF	TGTGCCTGGAGATCGTGGAACACTGAAGCTTTCTTT
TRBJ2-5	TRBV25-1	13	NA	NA	CASSDPYQETQYF	TGTGCCAGCAGTGACCCGTACCAAGAGACCCAGTACTTC
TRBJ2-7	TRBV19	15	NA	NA	CASSLSGQFSYEQYF	TGTGCCAGTAGTCTGAGCGGGCAGTTCTCCTACGAGCAGTACTTC
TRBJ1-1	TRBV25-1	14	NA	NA	CASTEGGGNTEAFF	TGTGCCAGCACCGAAGGTGGCGGGAACACTGAAGCTTTCTTT
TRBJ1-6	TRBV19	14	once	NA	CASSINRGSSPLHF	TGTGCCAGTAGTATCAATAGAGGGAGTTCACCCCTCCACTTT
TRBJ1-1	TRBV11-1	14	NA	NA	CASSSLWQNTEAFF	TGTGCCAGCAGCTCCCTCTGGCAGAACACTGAAGCTTTCTTT
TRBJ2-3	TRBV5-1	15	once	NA	CASSLGLTSTDTQYF	TGCGCCAGCAGCTTGGGCCTAACTAGCACAGATACGCAGTATTTT
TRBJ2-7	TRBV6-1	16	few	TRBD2	CASSDWGGTDPYEQYF	TGTGCCAGCAGTGATTGGGGGGGGACTGATCCCTACGAGCAGTACTTC
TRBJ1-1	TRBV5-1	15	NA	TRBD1	CASSSSGTGTTEAFF	TGCGCCAGCAGCTCTTCCGGGACAGGGACGACTGAAGCTTTCTTT
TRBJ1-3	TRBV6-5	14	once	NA	CASSSPRTGNTIYF	TGTGCCAGCAGTTCCCCTAGAACTGGAAACACCATATATTTT
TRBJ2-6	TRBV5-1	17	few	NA	CASSQGRGPSGANVLTF	TGCGCCAGCAGCCAAGGGCGGGGGCCCTCTGGGGCCAACGTCCTGACTTTC
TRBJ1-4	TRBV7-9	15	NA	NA	CASSLRTGMDEKLFF	TGTGCCAGCAGCTTAAGAACGGGAATGGATGAAAAACTGTTTTTT
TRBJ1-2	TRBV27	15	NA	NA	CASSLSFEGSYGYTF	TGTGCCAGCAGTTTATCGTTCGAGGGCAGCTATGGCTACACCTTC
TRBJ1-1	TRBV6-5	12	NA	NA	CASSWRGTEAFF	TGTGCCAGCAGTTGGCGAGGCACTGAAGCTTTCTTT
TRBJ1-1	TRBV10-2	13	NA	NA	CASTGTTNTEAFF	TGCGCCAGCACCGGGACAACGAACACTGAAGCTTTCTTT
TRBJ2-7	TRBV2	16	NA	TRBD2	CASSDGLAGGSGEQYF	TGTGCCAGCAGTGATGGACTAGCGGGTGGGTCAGGAGAGCAGTACTTC
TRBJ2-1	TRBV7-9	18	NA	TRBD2	CASSRGLAGGSSYNEQFF	TGTGCCAGCAGCCGGGGACTAGCGGGGGGGAGCTCCTACAATGAGCAGTTCTTC
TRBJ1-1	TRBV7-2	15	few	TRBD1	CASSSWTGGGTEAFF	TGTGCCAGCAGCTCGTGGACAGGGGGAGGGACTGAAGCTTTCTTT
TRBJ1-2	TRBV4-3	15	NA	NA	CASSQEIRGPYGYTF	TGCGCCAGCAGCCAAGAGATCAGGGGTCCCTATGGCTACACCTTC
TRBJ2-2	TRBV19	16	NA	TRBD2	CASSIGSGGIPGELFF	TGTGCCAGTAGTATCGGTAGCGGGGGGATCCCCGGGGAGCTGTTTTTT
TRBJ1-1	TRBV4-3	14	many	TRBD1	CASSQDRDSLYPFF	TGCGCCAGCAGCCAAGATAGGGACAGCCTGTATCCTTTCTTT
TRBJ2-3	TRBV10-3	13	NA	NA	CASNSGGSDTQYF	TGTGCCTCGAACTCGGGGGGCTCAGATACGCAGTATTTT
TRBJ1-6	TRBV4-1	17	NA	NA	CASSRPGLGDENSPLHF	TGCGCCAGCAGCCGGCCAGGGTTGGGCGACGAGAATTCACCCCTCCACTTT
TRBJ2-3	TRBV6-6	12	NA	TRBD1	CASGQGADTQYF	TGTGCCAGCGGACAGGGGGCAGATACGCAGTATTTT
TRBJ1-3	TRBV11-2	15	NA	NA	CASSLVESSGNTIYF	TGTGCCAGCAGCTTAGTAGAGAGCTCTGGAAACACCATATATTTT
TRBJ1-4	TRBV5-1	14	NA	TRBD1	CASSPGGVDEKLFF	TGCGCCAGCAGCCCAGGGGGCGTCGATGAAAAACTGTTTTTT
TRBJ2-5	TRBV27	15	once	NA	CASSSPAAGQETQYF	TGTGCCAGCAGTTCTCCCGCAGCAGGCCAAGAGACCCAGTACTTC
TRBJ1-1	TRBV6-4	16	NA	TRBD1	CASSPTPGQGYTEAFF	TGTGCCAGCAGTCCAACCCCGGGACAGGGTTACACTGAAGCTTTCTTT
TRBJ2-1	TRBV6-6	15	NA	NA	CASSPRRDSYNEQFF	TGTGCCAGCAGCCCCCGGAGGGACAGCTACAATGAGCAGTTCTTC
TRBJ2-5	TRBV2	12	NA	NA	CASSEIGETQYF	TGTGCCAGCAGTGAGATTGGCGAGACCCAGTACTTC
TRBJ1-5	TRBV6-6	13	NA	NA	CASSQSDNQPQHF	TGTGCCAGCAGTCAGTCTGACAATCAGCCCCAGCATTTT
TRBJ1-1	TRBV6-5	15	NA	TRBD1	CASRKTGTGNTEAFF	TGTGCCAGCAGAAAAACCGGGACAGGGAACACTGAAGCTTTCTTT
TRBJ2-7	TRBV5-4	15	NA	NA	CASTDGGRRDYEQYF	TGTGCCAGCACCGACGGGGGGCGAAGGGATTACGAGCAGTACTTC
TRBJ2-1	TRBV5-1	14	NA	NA	CASSSRGSYNEQFF	TGCGCCAGCAGCTCTAGGGGTTCCTACAATGAGCAGTTCTTC
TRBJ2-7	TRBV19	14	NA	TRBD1	CASSSGQTPYEQYF	TGTGCCAGTAGTTCGGGACAGACCCCCTACGAGCAGTACTTC